This T cell receptor (beta chain) is drawn from a study of blood T cell repertoires in COVID-19. Original handling: Amplifying reference gene primers gave estimates of nucleated cell counts. The assay was immunoSEQ multiplex PCR, and TCRdb's table has in-frame clones only and misses some. V and J calls and clone size are those listed in that table; D and trimming were worked out from the DNA. The sample has approximately 75,000 clones; approximately 85% are singletons. V was pared by 3 bases and J by 2 bases, with 5 bases between. CDR1 and CDR2 (germline): SEHNR, FQNEAQ (reference sequence). This CDR3 is 12 amino acids long.

This rearrangement joins TRBV7-9 to TRBJ2-7; no clear D gene. This clonotype was obtained from a man aged 80 or over with acute or convalescent COVID-19. Sequenced: peripheral blood. Here the CDR3 reads CASSFSAYEQYF. The DNA of the CDR3 is TGTGCCAGCAGCTTTTCTGCCTACGAGCAGTACTTC.